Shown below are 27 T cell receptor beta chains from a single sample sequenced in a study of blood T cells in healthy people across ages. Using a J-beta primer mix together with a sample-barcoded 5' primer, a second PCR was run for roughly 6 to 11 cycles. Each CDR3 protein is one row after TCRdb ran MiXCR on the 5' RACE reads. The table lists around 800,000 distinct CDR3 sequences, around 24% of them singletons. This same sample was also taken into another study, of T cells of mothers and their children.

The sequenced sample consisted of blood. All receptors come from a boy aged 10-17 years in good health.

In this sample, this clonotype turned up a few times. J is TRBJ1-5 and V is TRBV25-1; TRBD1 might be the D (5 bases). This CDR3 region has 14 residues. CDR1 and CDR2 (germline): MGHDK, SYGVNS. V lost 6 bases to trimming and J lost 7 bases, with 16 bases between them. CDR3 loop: CASRGDSPRQPQHF. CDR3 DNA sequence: TGTGCCAGCAGGGGGGACTCCCCGAGACAGCCCCAGCATTTT. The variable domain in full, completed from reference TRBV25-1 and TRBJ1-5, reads EADIYQTPRYLVIGTGKKITLECSQTMGHDKMYWYQQDPGMELHLIHYSYGVNSTEKGDLSSESTVSRIRTEHFPLTLESARPSHTSQYLCASRGDSPRQPQHFGDGTRLSIL.

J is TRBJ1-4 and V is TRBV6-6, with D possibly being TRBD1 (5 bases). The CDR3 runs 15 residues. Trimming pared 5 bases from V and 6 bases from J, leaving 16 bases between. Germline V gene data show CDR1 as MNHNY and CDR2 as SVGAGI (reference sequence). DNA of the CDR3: TGTGCCAGCAGTCAAACCGGGGGGACCCATGAAAAACTGTTTTTT. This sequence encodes CASSQTGGTHEKLFF.

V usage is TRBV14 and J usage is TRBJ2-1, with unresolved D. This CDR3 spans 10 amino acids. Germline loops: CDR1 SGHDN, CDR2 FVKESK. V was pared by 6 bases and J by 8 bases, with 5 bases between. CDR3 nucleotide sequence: TGTGCCAGCAGTCCGTATGAGCAGTTCTTC. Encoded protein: CASSPYEQFF. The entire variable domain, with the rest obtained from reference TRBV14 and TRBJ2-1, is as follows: EAGVTQFPSHSVIEKGQTVTLRCDPISGHDNLYWYRRVMGKEIKFLLHFVKESKQDESGMPNNRFLAERTGGTYSTLKVQPAELEDSGVYFCASSPYEQFFGPGTRLTVL.

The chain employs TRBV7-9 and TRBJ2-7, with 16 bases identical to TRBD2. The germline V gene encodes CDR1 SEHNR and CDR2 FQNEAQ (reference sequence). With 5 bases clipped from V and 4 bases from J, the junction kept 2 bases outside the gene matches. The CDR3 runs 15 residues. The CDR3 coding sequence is TGTGCCAGCAGCGGGACTAGCGGGGGGGGTTACGAGCAGTACTTC. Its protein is CASSGTSGGGYEQYF. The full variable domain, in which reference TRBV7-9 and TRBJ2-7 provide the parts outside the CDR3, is DTGVSQNPRHKITKRGQNVTFRCDPISEHNRLYWYRQTLGQGPEFLTYFQNEAQLEKSRLLSDRFSAERPKGSFSTLEIQRTEQGDSAMYLCASSGTSGGGYEQYFGPGTRLTVT.

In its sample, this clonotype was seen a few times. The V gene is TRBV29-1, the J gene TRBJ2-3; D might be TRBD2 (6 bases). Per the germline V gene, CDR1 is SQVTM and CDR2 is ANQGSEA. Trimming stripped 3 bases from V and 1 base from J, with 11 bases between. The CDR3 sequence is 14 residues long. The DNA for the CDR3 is TGCAGCGTTGAGGAGGGTGCGGGCACAGATACGCAGTATTTT. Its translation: CSVEEGAGTDTQYF.

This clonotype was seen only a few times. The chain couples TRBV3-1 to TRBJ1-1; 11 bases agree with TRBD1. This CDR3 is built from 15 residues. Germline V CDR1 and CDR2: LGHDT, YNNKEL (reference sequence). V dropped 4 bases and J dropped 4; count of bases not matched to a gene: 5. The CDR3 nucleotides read TGTGCCAGCAGCCCCCTGGACAGGGGGCCCACTGAAGCTTTCTTT. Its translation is CASSPLDRGPTEAFF.

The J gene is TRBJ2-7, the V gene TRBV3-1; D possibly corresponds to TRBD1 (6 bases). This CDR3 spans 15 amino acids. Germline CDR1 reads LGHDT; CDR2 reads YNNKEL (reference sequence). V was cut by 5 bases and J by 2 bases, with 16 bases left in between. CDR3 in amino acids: CASSLNSGQTYEQYF. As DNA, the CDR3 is TGTGCCAGCAGCTTAAATTCGGGACAAACCTACGAGCAGTACTTC.

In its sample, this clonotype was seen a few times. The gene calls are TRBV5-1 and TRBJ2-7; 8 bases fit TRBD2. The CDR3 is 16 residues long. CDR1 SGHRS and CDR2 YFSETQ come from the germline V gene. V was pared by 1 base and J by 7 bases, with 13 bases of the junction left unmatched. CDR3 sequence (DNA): TGCGCCAGCAGCTTGATCAGCGGGGGACCTACAGGTGAGCAGTACTTC. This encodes CASSLISGGPTGEQYF.

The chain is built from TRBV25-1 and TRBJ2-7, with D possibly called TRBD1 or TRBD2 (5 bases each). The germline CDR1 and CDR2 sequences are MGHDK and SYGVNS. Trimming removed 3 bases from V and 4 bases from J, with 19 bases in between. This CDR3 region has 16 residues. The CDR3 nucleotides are TGTGCCAGCAGTGACGACCGGGACGGAACCTATTACGAGCAGTACTTC. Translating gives CASSDDRDGTYYEQYF.

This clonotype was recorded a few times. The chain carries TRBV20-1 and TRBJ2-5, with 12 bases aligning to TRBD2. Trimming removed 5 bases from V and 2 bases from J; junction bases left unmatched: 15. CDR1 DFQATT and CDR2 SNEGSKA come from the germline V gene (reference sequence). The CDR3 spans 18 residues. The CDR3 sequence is CSAPTGGYGLAGQETQYF. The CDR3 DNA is TGCAGTGCTCCCACAGGGGGCTACGGACTAGCGGGGCAAGAGACCCAGTACTTC.

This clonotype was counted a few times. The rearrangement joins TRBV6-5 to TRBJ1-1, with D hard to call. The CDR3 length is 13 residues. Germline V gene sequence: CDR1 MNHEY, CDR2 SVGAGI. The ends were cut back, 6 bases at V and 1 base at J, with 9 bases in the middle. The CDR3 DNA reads TGTGCCAGCAGGCGGGTAGGGAACACTGAAGCTTTCTTT. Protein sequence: CASRRVGNTEAFF.

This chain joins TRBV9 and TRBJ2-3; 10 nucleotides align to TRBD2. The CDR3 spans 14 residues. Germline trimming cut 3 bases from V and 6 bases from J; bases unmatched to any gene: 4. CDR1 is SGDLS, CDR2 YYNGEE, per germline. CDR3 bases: TGTGCCAGCAGCGAGCGGGGGGGAGGGGATACGCAGTATTTT. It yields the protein CASSERGGGDTQYF.

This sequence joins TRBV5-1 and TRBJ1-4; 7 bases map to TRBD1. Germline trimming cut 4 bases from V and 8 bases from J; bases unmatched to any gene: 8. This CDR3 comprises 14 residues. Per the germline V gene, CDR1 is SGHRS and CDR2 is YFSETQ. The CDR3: CASSKTGEVEKLFF. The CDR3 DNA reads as TGCGCCAGCAGCAAAACAGGGGAGGTGGAAAAACTGTTTTTT. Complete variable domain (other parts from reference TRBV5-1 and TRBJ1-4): KAGVTQTPRYLIKTRGQQVTLSCSPISGHRSVSWYQQTPGQGLQFLFEYFSETQRNKGNFPGRFSGRQFSNSRSEMNVSTLELGDSALYLCASSKTGEVEKLFFGSGTQLSVL.

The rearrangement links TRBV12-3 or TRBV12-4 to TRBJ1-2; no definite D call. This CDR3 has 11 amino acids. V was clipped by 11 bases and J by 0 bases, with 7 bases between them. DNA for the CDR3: TGTGCCTGCGGGGCTAACTATGGCTACACCTTC. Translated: CACGANYGYTF.

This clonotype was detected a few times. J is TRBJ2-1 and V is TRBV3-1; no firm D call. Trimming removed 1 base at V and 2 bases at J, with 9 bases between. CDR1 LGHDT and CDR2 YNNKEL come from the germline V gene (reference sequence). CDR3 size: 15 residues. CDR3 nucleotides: TGTGCCAGCAGCCAAGGAGGAGATCCCTACAATGAGCAGTTCTTC. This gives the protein CASSQGGDPYNEQFF.

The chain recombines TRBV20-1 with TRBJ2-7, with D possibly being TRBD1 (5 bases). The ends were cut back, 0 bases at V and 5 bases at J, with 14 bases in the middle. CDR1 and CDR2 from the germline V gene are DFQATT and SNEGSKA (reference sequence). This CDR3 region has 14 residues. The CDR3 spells CSAREGRARDEQYF. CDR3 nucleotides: TGCAGTGCTAGAGAGGGCAGGGCCAGGGACGAGCAGTACTTC.

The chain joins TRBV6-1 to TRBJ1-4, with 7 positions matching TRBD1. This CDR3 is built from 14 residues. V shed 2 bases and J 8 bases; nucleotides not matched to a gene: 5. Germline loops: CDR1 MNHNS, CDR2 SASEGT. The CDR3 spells CASSERGPHEKLFF. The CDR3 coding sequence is TGTGCCAGCAGTGAAAGGGGGCCCCACGAAAAACTGTTTTTT.

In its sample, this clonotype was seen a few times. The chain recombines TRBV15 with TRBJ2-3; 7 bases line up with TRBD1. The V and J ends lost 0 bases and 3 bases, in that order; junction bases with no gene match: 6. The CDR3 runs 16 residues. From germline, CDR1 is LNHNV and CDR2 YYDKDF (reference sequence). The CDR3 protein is CATSRDLPRGTDTQYF. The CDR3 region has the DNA TGTGCCACCAGCAGAGATCTTCCCAGGGGGACAGATACGCAGTATTTT.

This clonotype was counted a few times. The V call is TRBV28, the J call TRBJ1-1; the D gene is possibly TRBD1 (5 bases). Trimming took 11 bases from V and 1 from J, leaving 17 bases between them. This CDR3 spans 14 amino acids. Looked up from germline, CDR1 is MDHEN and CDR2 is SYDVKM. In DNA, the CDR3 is TGTGCCGGTTCAAGGGGAGTTCGGAACACTGAAGCTTTCTTT. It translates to CAGSRGVRNTEAFF. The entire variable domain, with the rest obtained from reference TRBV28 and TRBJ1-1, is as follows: DVKVTQSSRYLVKRTGEKVFLECVQDMDHENMFWYRQDPGLGLRLIYFSYDVKMKEKGDIPEGYSVSREKKERFSLILESASTNQTSMYLCAGSRGVRNTEAFFGQGTRLTVV.

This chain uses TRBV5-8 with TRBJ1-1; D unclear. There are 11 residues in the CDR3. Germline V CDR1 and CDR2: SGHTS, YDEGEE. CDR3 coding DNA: TGTACTATACGGAGAAGGACTGAAGCTTTCTTT. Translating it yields CTIRRRTEAFF.

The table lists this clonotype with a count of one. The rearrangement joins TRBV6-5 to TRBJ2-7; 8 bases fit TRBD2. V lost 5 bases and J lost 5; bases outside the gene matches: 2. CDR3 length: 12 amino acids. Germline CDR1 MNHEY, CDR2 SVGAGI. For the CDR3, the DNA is TGTGCCAGCAGTCGGGGGGGGAACGAGCAGTACTTC. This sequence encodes CASSRGGNEQYF.

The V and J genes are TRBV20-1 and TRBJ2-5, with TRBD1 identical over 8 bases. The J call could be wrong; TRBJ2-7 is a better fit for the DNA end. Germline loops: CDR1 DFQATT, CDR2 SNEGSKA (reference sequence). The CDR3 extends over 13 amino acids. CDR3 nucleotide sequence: TGCAGTGCTAGGGACAGGGTTGGGTACGAGCAGTACTTC. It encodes CSARDRVGYEQYF.

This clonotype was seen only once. CDR3 sequence: CASSLLGQGGMDEQFF. The CDR3 bases are TGTGCCAGCAGTTTACTGGGCCAGGGAGGTATGGATGAGCAGTTCTTC. V is TRBV6-6 and J is TRBJ2-1; the D gene is possibly TRBD2 (6 bases). Trimming left V 4 bases short and J 8 bases short, with 21 bases between. This CDR3 spans 16 amino acids. Germline V gene data show CDR1 as MNHNY and CDR2 as SVGAGI (reference sequence).

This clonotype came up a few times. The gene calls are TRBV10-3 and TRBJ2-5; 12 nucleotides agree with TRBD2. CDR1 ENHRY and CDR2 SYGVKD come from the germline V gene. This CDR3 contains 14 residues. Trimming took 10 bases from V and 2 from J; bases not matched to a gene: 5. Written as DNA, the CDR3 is TGTGCCACCAGGACTAGCGGGGATCAAGAGACCCAGTACTTC. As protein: CATRTSGDQETQYF.

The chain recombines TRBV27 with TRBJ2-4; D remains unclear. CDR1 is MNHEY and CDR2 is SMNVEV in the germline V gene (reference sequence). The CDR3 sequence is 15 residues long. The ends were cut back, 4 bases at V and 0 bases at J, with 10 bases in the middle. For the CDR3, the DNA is TGTGCCAGCAGTTCCGCGTCGGGAGCCAAAAACATTCAGTACTTC. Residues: CASSSASGAKNIQYF.

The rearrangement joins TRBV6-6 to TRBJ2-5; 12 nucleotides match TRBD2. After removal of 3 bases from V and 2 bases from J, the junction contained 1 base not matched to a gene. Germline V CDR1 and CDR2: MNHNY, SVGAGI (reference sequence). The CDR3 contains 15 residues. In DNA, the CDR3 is TGTGCCAGCAGTTATGGACTAGCGGGGCAAGAGACCCAGTACTTC. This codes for CASSYGLAGQETQYF.

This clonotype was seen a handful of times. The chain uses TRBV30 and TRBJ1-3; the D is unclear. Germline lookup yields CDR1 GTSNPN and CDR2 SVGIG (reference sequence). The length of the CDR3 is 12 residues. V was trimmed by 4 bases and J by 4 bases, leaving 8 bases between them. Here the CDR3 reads CAWNRAGNTIYF. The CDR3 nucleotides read TGTGCCTGGAACCGGGCCGGAAACACCATATATTTT.